These 21 T cell receptor beta chains were sequenced from one sample in a study of blood T cell repertoires in COVID-19. The method was immunoSEQ multiplex PCR; TCRdb's version includes in-frame clones alone and lacks a portion of them. The sample contains roughly 90,000 clones, more than 80% of which appear only once. Sequenced: peripheral blood. These receptors originate from a woman between 65 and 79 years old with acute or convalescent COVID-19.

V usage is TRBV28 and J usage is TRBJ1-5, with D possibly matching TRBD1 (6 bases). Germline V gives CDR1 MDHEN, CDR2 SYDVKM. The V gene lost 5 bases and the J gene lost 4 bases, with 18 bases spanning the gap. This CDR3 is 16 amino acids long. The DNA of the CDR3 is TGTGCCAGCAGTCCACAAACAGGGAACGGGAATCAGCCCCAGCATTTT. It is translated as CASSPQTGNGNQPQHF.

The chain joins TRBV4-1 to TRBJ2-2; possible D gene TRBD2, 5 bases. The CDR3 spans 18 residues. Deletions cut 0 bases from V and 0 bases from J, with 14 bases between. Per the germline V gene, CDR1 is MGHRA and CDR2 is YSYEKL. The CDR3: CASSQEYRSGANTGELFF. The CDR3 DNA reads TGCGCCAGCAGCCAAGAATACCGGAGCGGAGCGAACACCGGGGAGCTGTTTTTT.

This sequence joins TRBV5-1 and TRBJ1-5, with TRBD1 identical over 7 bases. CDR1 and CDR2 from the germline V gene are SGHRS and YFSETQ. CDR3 length equals 16 residues. After removal of 4 bases from V and 0 bases from J, the junction contained 7 bases not matched to a gene. This chain's CDR3 is CASSPGGTDSNQPQHF. CDR3 DNA sequence: TGCGCCAGCAGCCCGGGCGGGACAGATAGCAATCAGCCCCAGCATTTT.

This clone was seen only a few times. This chain joins TRBV27 and TRBJ1-6, with D possibly being TRBD1 (5 bases). Germline V gene data show CDR1 as MNHEY and CDR2 as SMNVEV (reference sequence). The CDR3 spans 16 residues. V was cut by 8 bases and J by 4 bases, with 18 bases left in between. Written as DNA, the CDR3 is TGTGCCAGCCGGATGGGTCGAGGGACTTATAATTCACCCCTCCACTTT. It codes for CASRMGRGTYNSPLHF.

The rearrangement links TRBV7-2 to TRBJ2-2; TRBD1 might be the D (6 bases). V lost 5 bases to trimming and J lost 5 bases, with 18 bases between them. Germline V gives CDR1 SGHTA, CDR2 FQGNSA. The CDR3 spans 16 residues. The CDR3 here is CASSQDRLTGTGELFF. The CDR3 nucleotides are TGTGCCAGCAGCCAGGACCGATTAACAGGGACCGGGGAGCTGTTTTTT. Full variable domain (outside the CDR3, taken from reference TRBV7-2 and TRBJ2-2): GAGVSQSPSNKVTEKGKDVELRCDPISGHTALYWYRQSLGQGLEFLIYFQGNSAPDKSGLPSDRFSAERTGGSVSTLTIQRTQQEDSAVYLCASSQDRLTGTGELFFGEGSRLTVL.

The chain recombines TRBV2 with TRBJ2-2; TRBD1 matches 8 bases. The CDR3 is 14 residues long. With V trimmed by 6 bases and J by 1 base, 1 base remained unmatched. Germline values: CDR1 SNHLY, CDR2 FYNNEI. As DNA, the CDR3 is TGTGCCAGCAGGGGGACAGGGAACACCGGGGAGCTGTTTTTT. Translating gives CASRGTGNTGELFF.

This clone was counted once. This sequence joins TRBV7-3 and TRBJ2-3, with TRBD2 as a possible D gene (6 bases). CDR1 is SGHTA and CDR2 is FQGTGA in the germline V gene. This CDR3 is built from 15 residues. Deletions cut 2 bases from V and 1 base from J, with 10 bases between. The CDR3 loop reads CASSLPGGGTDTQYF. CDR3 sequence (DNA): TGTGCCAGCAGCTTACCGGGCGGGGGCACAGATACGCAGTATTTT. The variable domain in full, completed from reference TRBV7-3 and TRBJ2-3, reads GAGVSQTPSNKVTEKGKYVELRCDPISGHTALYWYRQSLGQGPEFLIYFQGTGAADDSGLPNDRFFAVRPEGSVSTLKIQRTERGDSAVYLCASSLPGGGTDTQYFGPGTRLTVL.

The CDR3 bases are TGTGCCAGCAGCTTGAAGGGGGCCGGGGAGCTGTTTTTT. Translation: CASSLKGAGELFF. The rearrangement uses TRBV5-4 and TRBJ2-2, with D possibly being TRBD1 (6 bases). The CDR3 contains 13 residues. CDR1 SGHNT and CDR2 YYREEE come from the germline V gene (reference sequence). Trimming removed 1 base from V and 6 bases from J, with 7 bases in between.

The chain has TRBV15 and TRBJ2-5; TRBD1 matches 7 bases. V shed 5 bases, J shed 4 bases, and the junction held 10 bases outside the gene matches. This CDR3 comprises 15 residues. Germline assignment: CDR1 LNHNV and CDR2 YYDKDF (reference sequence). The CDR3 DNA reads as TGTGCCACCAGCGCAATGCCAGGGGGTGGAGAGACCCAGTACTTC. This codes for CATSAMPGGGETQYF.

The rearrangement joins TRBV7-2 to TRBJ1-6; the match to TRBD1 covers 12 bases. With 1 base clipped from V and 9 bases from J, the junction kept 1 base outside the gene matches. The germline V gene encodes CDR1 SGHTA and CDR2 FQGNSA. This CDR3 has 15 residues. DNA for the CDR3: TGTGCCAGCAGCTTAGTGGGACAGGGGGCTTCACCCCTCCACTTT. Protein: CASSLVGQGASPLHF. The variable domain in full, completed from reference TRBV7-2 and TRBJ1-6, reads GAGVSQSPSNKVTEKGKDVELRCDPISGHTALYWYRQSLGQGLEFLIYFQGNSAPDKSGLPSDRFSAERTGGSVSTLTIQRTQQEDSAVYLCASSLVGQGASPLHFGNGTRLTVT.

This chain links TRBV5-4 with TRBJ2-2; 8 nucleotides agree with TRBD2. The J segment lost 10 bases and the V segment lost 4 bases, leaving 12 bases of the junction unmatched. Germline V gives CDR1 SGHNT, CDR2 YYREEE (reference sequence). This CDR3 comprises 15 residues. CDR3 nucleotide sequence: TGTGCCAGCAGCCGCTATGGCGGGGGGTTCTCGGAGCTGTTTTTT. It encodes CASSRYGGGFSELFF.

The chain uses TRBV27 and TRBJ2-7; D perhaps matches TRBD2 (6 bases). Germline values: CDR1 MNHEY, CDR2 SMNVEV (reference sequence). The CDR3 consists of 16 residues. V was cut by 2 bases and J by 3 bases, with 17 bases left in between. CDR3 in amino acids: CASSLKSPGGFYEQYF. The CDR3 coding sequence is TGTGCCAGCAGTTTAAAGTCCCCAGGAGGGTTCTACGAGCAGTACTTC.

The chain recombines TRBV3-1 (or the pseudogene TRBV3-2) with TRBJ2-5, with 9 bases aligning to TRBD1. Germline values: CDR1 LGHDT, CDR2 YNNKEL (reference sequence). This CDR3 region has 14 residues. Losses at the gene ends were 6 bases for V and 5 bases for J; bases not matched to a gene: 7. As DNA, the CDR3 is TGTGCCAGCAGTCCCGGGACAGGGTTGGAGACCCAGTACTTC. Residues: CASSPGTGLETQYF.

This chain joins TRBV27 and TRBJ2-3; D may be TRBD2 (5 bases). The CDR3 is 14 amino acids. Looked up from germline, CDR1 is MNHEY and CDR2 is SMNVEV (reference sequence). The V end lost 6 bases, the J end lost 2 bases, and 12 bases lay between the germline ends. The CDR3 DNA sequence: TGTGCCAGCAGCCGACTGGACTTCACAGATACGCAGTATTTT. It encodes CASSRLDFTDTQYF.

This clone was seen only once. The gene calls are TRBV9 and TRBJ1-4; TRBD1 aligns across 7 bases. The CDR3 totals 14 residues. The J segment lost 1 base and the V segment lost 3 bases, leaving 0 bases of the junction unmatched. Germline V CDR1 and CDR2: SGDLS, YYNGEE. CDR3 DNA sequence: TGTGCCAGCAGCGCAGGGGGAACTAATGAAAAACTGTTTTTT. Protein sequence: CASSAGGTNEKLFF.

This clone has only one observation. The gene calls are TRBV6-5 and TRBJ2-1; D might be TRBD2 (6 bases). Trimming stripped 7 bases from V and 10 bases from J, with 17 bases between. The germline gives CDR1 MNHEY, CDR2 SVGAGI. The CDR3 is 13 residues long. Here the CDR3 DNA reads TGTGCCAGCACCCTAAGACCGGGACTCGAGCAGTTCTTC. This codes for CASTLRPGLEQFF.

The chain uses TRBV19 and TRBJ1-5; D possibly corresponds to TRBD1 (6 bases). The CDR3 is made up of 15 amino acids. Trimming removed 1 base from V and 1 base from J, with 8 bases in between. CDR1 and CDR2 (germline): LNHDA, SQIVND (reference sequence). The chain's CDR3 is CASSIVRGSNQPQHF. The CDR3, as DNA: TGTGCCAGTAGTATAGTGAGGGGGAGCAATCAGCCCCAGCATTTT.

V usage is TRBV29-1 and J usage is TRBJ1-2; perhaps TRBD1 as D (5 bases). The CDR3 loop spans 14 amino acids. Germline-derived CDR1 and CDR2 are SQVTM and ANQGSEA. V lost 1 base to trimming and J lost 0 bases, with 9 bases between them. The CDR3: CSVEGRGANYGYTF. CDR3 coding DNA: TGCAGCGTTGAAGGTCGGGGGGCTAACTATGGCTACACCTTC.

The rearrangement joins TRBV5-1 to TRBJ2-1, with 7 positions matching TRBD1. Germline CDR1 and CDR2: SGHRS and YFSETQ. The ends lost 1 base at V and 5 bases at J; junction bases unmatched: 3. This CDR3 has 14 residues. The chain's CDR3 is CASSLTGAHNEQFF. For the CDR3, the DNA is TGCGCCAGCAGCTTGACAGGGGCCCACAATGAGCAGTTCTTC.

CDR3 coding DNA: TGTGCCACCAGCAGAGACCTTAACGGGAGGAACACCGGGGAGCTGTTTTTT. This codes for CATSRDLNGRNTGELFF. The chain joins TRBV15 to TRBJ2-2; maybe TRBD2 (6 bases). V was trimmed by 0 bases and J by 1 base, leaving 12 bases between them. The germline CDR1 and CDR2 sequences are LNHNV and YYDKDF (reference sequence). CDR3 length: 17 residues.

J is TRBJ2-1 and V is TRBV29-1, with 10 nucleotides matching TRBD2. V lost 4 bases and J lost 7; bases outside the gene matches: 4. Germline CDR1 and CDR2: SQVTM and ANQGSEA. The CDR3 sequence is 13 residues long. The CDR3 is CSVGLAGVNEQFF. CDR3 DNA: TGCAGCGTTGGGCTAGCGGGGGTAAATGAGCAGTTCTTC.